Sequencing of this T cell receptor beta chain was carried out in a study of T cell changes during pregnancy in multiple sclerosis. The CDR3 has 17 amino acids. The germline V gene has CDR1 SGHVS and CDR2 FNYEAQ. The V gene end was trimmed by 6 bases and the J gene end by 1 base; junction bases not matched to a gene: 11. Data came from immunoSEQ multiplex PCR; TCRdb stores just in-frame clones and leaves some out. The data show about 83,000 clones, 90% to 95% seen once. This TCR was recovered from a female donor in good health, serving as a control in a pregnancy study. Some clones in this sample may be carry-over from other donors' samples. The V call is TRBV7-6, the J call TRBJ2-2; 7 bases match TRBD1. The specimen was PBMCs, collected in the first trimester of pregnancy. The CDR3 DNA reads TGTGCCAGCAGGCGATTGGGACAGAGCGGGAACACCGGGGAGCTGTTTTTT. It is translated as CASRRLGQSGNTGELFF.